This entry is about one TCR beta chain. This table comes from immunoSEQ multiplex PCR, and its TCRdb copy is limited to in-frame clones, with some not included. The profile shows about 42,000 clones, around 80% of them singletons. The data were obtained in a study of T cell changes during pregnancy in multiple sclerosis. The CDR3 consists of 16 residues. V was clipped by 2 bases and J by 2 bases; unmatched bases: 8. The chain links TRBV23-1 to TRBJ2-7, with 8 bases that match TRBD1. TRBV23-1 falls under the ORF class, with uncertain function. This TCR was sampled from a female donor with multiple sclerosis, enrolled in a pregnancy study. Specimen: CD4+ T cells from peripheral blood mononuclear cells, collected before pregnancy. In DNA form, the CDR3 reads TGCGCCAGCAGTCAACCGGGACAGGCGAAAACCTACGAGCAGTACTTC. It encodes CASSQPGQAKTYEQYF.